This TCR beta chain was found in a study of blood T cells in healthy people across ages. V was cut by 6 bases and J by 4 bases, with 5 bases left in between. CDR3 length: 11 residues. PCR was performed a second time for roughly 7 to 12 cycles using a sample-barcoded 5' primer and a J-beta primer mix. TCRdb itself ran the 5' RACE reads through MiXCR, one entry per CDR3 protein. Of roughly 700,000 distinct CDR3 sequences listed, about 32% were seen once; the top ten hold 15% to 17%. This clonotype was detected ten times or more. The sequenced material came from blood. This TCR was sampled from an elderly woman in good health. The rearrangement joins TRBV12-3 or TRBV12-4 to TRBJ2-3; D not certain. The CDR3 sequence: CASRRSDTQYF. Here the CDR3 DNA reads TGTGCCAGCAGGCGTTCAGATACGCAGTATTTT.